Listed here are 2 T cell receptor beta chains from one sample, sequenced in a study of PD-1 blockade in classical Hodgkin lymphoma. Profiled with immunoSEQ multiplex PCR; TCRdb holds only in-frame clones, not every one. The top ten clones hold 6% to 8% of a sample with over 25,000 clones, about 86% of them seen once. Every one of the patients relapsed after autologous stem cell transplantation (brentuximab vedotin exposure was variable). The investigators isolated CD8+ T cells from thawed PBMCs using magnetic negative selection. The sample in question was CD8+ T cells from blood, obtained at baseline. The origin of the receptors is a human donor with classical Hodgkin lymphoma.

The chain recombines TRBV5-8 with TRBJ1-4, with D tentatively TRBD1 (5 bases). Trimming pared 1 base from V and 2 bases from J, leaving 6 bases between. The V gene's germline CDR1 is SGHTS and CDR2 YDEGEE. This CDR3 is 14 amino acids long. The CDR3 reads CASSLRQTNEKLFF. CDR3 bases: TGTGCCAGCAGCTTGCGACAGACTAATGAAAAACTGTTTTTT.

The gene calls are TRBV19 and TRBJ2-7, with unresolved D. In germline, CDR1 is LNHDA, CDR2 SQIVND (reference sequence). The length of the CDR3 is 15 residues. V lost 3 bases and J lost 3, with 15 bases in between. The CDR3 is CASSMARTPIYEQYF. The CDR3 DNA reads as TGTGCCAGTAGTATGGCGAGAACACCGATCTACGAGCAGTACTTC.